These 10 T cell receptor beta chains were sequenced from one sample in a study of blood T cell repertoires in COVID-19. This table comes from immunoSEQ multiplex PCR, and its TCRdb copy is limited to in-frame clones, with some not included. Of about 200,000 clones listed, roughly 90% are singletons. The sequencing sample was made of peripheral blood. The receptors originated from a man in his late teens or twenties with active or convalescent COVID-19.

In its sample, this clone was seen a few times. This chain uses TRBV19 with TRBJ1-1; D is possibly TRBD1 (6 bases). Trimming shortened V by 3 bases and J by 7 bases, and 9 bases separated the two germline ends. CDR1 is LNHDA, CDR2 SQIVND, per germline (reference sequence). The CDR3 loop spans 12 amino acids. The chain's CDR3 is CASSIRGGEAFF. The CDR3 nucleotides read TGTGCCAGTAGTATCAGGGGTGGTGAAGCTTTCTTT.

The chain has TRBV27 and TRBJ2-7; a weak D match, TRBD2 (6 bases). In germline, CDR1 is MNHEY, CDR2 SMNVEV (reference sequence). The V end lost 2 bases, the J end lost 5 bases, and 13 bases lay between the germline ends. The CDR3 is made up of 14 amino acids. As DNA, the CDR3 is TGTGCCAGCAGTTTAGCGGGGAAGGCTAACGAGCAGTACTTC. Residues: CASSLAGKANEQYF.

The chain recombines TRBV7-6 with TRBJ1-6; TRBD1 aligns across 9 bases. Germline CDR1 and CDR2: SGHVS and FNYEAQ. The CDR3 has 19 residues. V was pared by 5 bases and J by 0 bases, with 11 bases of the junction left unmatched. CDR3 in DNA: TGTGCCAGCAGCATGAGGACAGGGGCCAATAGCTCCTATAATTCACCCCTCCACTTT. Translated, it gives CASSMRTGANSSYNSPLHF.

The CDR3 nucleotides are TGTGCCAGCAGCTTAGGACCGGCGGGGAACACCGGGGAGCTGTTTTTT. It encodes CASSLGPAGNTGELFF. The V and J genes are TRBV5-8 and TRBJ2-2; a possible D gene is TRBD2 (5 bases). Germline V gives CDR1 SGHTS, CDR2 YDEGEE. The CDR3 is 16 amino acids. V was trimmed by 2 bases and J by 1 base, leaving 12 bases between them.

The chain links TRBV12-3 or TRBV12-4 to TRBJ1-1; D is unclear. The CDR3 length is 12 residues. The V and J ends lost 3 bases and 0 bases respectively, with 2 bases between them. The CDR3 sequence: CASSFMNTEAFF. The CDR3 nucleotides read TGTGCCAGCAGTTTCATGAACACTGAAGCTTTCTTT.

The gene calls are TRBV5-1 and TRBJ2-3; 11 nucleotides align to TRBD1. This CDR3 is 17 amino acids long. Unmatched junction bases numbered 15, after V lost 7 bases and J lost 5 bases. Germline V gene sequence: CDR1 SGHRS, CDR2 YFSETQ. CDR3 in amino acids: CASFRQPGQGVVDTQYF. CDR3 nucleotides: TGCGCCAGCTTCAGACAGCCGGGACAGGGGGTTGTAGATACGCAGTATTTT.

The V call is TRBV19, the J call TRBJ2-1, with TRBD2 matching over 10 bases. The CDR3 totals 14 residues. V shed 5 bases, J shed 9 bases, and the junction held 7 bases outside the gene matches. CDR1 and CDR2 (germline): LNHDA, SQIVND (reference sequence). The CDR3 sequence is CASSGLAGVGEQFF. CDR3 in DNA: TGTGCCAGTAGTGGGCTAGCGGGGGTGGGTGAGCAGTTCTTC.

This clone turned up a few times. This rearrangement joins TRBV18 to TRBJ1-1, with D tentatively TRBD1 (6 bases). Germline V lookup: CDR1 KGHSH, CDR2 LQKENI. V was shortened by 1 base and J by 5 bases, with 11 bases between the two germline ends. The CDR3 sequence is 14 residues long. The CDR3 sequence: CASSPQGDGTEAFF. The CDR3 DNA reads TGTGCCAGCTCACCACAGGGGGACGGGACTGAAGCTTTCTTT.

This chain links TRBV19 with TRBJ1-5, with 9 bases lining up with TRBD1. V lost 5 bases and J lost 6; bases outside the gene matches: 8. The germline V gene encodes CDR1 LNHDA and CDR2 SQIVND (reference sequence). CDR3 length: 15 residues. The CDR3 nucleotides are TGTGCCAGTAGTCATCAGACAGGGGGTATTCAGCCCCAGCATTTT. It encodes CASSHQTGGIQPQHF.

The chain recombines TRBV5-1 with TRBJ2-1, with TRBD1 as a possible D gene (6 bases). Germline V gene sequence: CDR1 SGHRS, CDR2 YFSETQ. The CDR3 is 14 amino acids. Trimming pared 4 bases from V and 4 bases from J, leaving 12 bases between. CDR3 protein: CASSVRTAYNEQFF. The CDR3 coding sequence is TGCGCCAGCAGCGTAAGGACAGCGTACAATGAGCAGTTCTTC.